These 20 T cell receptor beta chains came from one sample sequenced in a study of blood T cell repertoires in COVID-19. Here immunoSEQ multiplex PCR was the method, and the copy in TCRdb shows in-frame clones only, minus some. The sample comprises 80,000 to 95,000 clones, roughly 90% of which are singletons, and 2.5% to 3.5% rests with the top ten. The sample consisted of peripheral blood. The receptors were sampled from a woman aged 50 to 60 with active or convalescent COVID-19.

This rearrangement joins TRBV19 to TRBJ2-2; 9 nucleotides agree with TRBD2. Unmatched junction bases numbered 6, after V lost 3 bases and J lost 4 bases. CDR1 is LNHDA and CDR2 is SQIVND in the germline V gene (reference sequence). CDR3 length: 16 amino acids. CDR3 DNA: TGTGCCAGTAGTATGAATAGCGGGGGTTTCACCGGGGAGCTGTTTTTT. Translating gives CASSMNSGGFTGELFF.

The chain uses TRBV4-3 and TRBJ1-1, with D perhaps TRBD1 (5 bases). CDR1 and CDR2 (germline): LGHNA, YSLEER. CDR3 length: 17 residues. Trimming stripped 0 bases from V and 2 bases from J, with 16 bases between. As DNA, the CDR3 is TGCGCCAGCAGCCAAGATCGTCTCACAGGAGCCAACACTGAAGCTTTCTTT. It specifies CASSQDRLTGANTEAFF.

The table lists this clone with many counts. V is TRBV4-3 and J is TRBJ2-2, with TRBD2 identical over 10 bases. The CDR3 spans 18 residues. Germline V gene lookup returns CDR1 LGHNA and CDR2 YSLEER. V was pared by 1 base and J by 6 bases, with 11 bases of the junction left unmatched. The CDR3 loop is CASSQGRSAGGHPGELFF. The CDR3 DNA is TGCGCCAGCAGCCAAGGAAGGTCAGCGGGGGGGCATCCCGGGGAGCTGTTTTTT.

The genes are TRBV7-9 and TRBJ1-3; 8 bases map to TRBD1. The V gene's germline CDR1 is SEHNR and CDR2 FQNEAQ (reference sequence). J was trimmed by 0 bases and V by 2 bases; bases with no gene match: 3. The CDR3 extends over 16 amino acids. Written as DNA, the CDR3 is TGTGCCAGCAGCTTAAACAGGGGGATCTCTGGAAACACCATATATTTT. Protein product: CASSLNRGISGNTIYF.

The chain has TRBV11-2 and TRBJ1-1; weak D call: TRBD1 (6 bases). The length of the CDR3 is 16 residues. The ends were cut back, 2 bases at V and 0 bases at J, with 13 bases in the middle. Per the germline V gene, CDR1 is SGHAT and CDR2 is FQNNGV. Here the CDR3 DNA reads TGTGCCAGCAGCTTACCTACAACAGGGATGAACACTGAAGCTTTCTTT. Its translation is CASSLPTTGMNTEAFF.

The chain combines TRBV5-1 with TRBJ1-2; possible D gene TRBD1, 5 bases. Trimming stripped 3 bases from V and 3 bases from J, with 12 bases between. The germline CDR1 and CDR2 sequences are SGHRS and YFSETQ. CDR3 length: 14 residues. CDR3 sequence: CASSSQTGDYGYTF. The DNA of the CDR3 is TGCGCCAGCAGCTCTCAAACAGGCGACTATGGCTACACCTTC.

The rearrangement links TRBV5-1 to TRBJ2-1; 7 bases match TRBD1. Germline CDR1 and CDR2: SGHRS and YFSETQ. CDR3 size: 14 residues. V lost 7 bases and J lost 5; bases outside the gene matches: 9. In nucleotides, the CDR3 is TGCGCCAGCGGGATCCCGACAGGGAACAATGAGCAGTTCTTC. Translated: CASGIPTGNNEQFF. Complete variable domain (other parts from reference TRBV5-1 and TRBJ2-1): KAGVTQTPRYLIKTRGQQVTLSCSPISGHRSVSWYQQTPGQGLQFLFEYFSETQRNKGNFPGRFSGRQFSNSRSEMNVSTLELGDSALYLCASGIPTGNNEQFFGPGTRLTVL.

In nucleotides, the CDR3 is TGTGCCAGCAGCTCTGGGGACAGGTGGAGCTCCTACAATGAGCAGTTCTTC. This sequence encodes CASSSGDRWSSYNEQFF. The chain couples TRBV11-3 to TRBJ2-1, with TRBD1 matching 8 bases. V dropped 4 bases and J dropped 0; count of bases not matched to a gene: 8. CDR1 is SGHNT, CDR2 YENEEA, per germline. This CDR3 region has 17 residues.

The rearrangement uses TRBV24-1 and TRBJ2-7, with 9 bases that match TRBD1. The V and J ends lost 6 bases and 3 bases, in that order; junction bases with no gene match: 2. CDR1 KGHDR and CDR2 SFDVKD come from the germline V gene. CDR3 length: 13 residues. The CDR3 coding sequence is TGTGCCACCAGTCCGGGACAGGGCTACGAGCAGTACTTC. Its protein product is CATSPGQGYEQYF.

This chain joins TRBV19 and TRBJ1-2; 8 positions agree with TRBD1. CDR3 length: 13 amino acids. J lost 6 bases, V lost 6 bases, and 6 bases had no gene match. CDR1 and CDR2 (germline): LNHDA, SQIVND (reference sequence). The CDR3 bases are TGTGCCAGTAGCGACAGGGGCCCTCATGGCTACACCTTC. It yields the protein CASSDRGPHGYTF.

A few counts support this clone. This rearrangement joins TRBV6-2 or TRBV6-3 to TRBJ2-1; D is possibly TRBD1 (6 bases). This CDR3 is 16 amino acids long. From germline, CDR1 is MNHEY and CDR2 SVGEGT. V was clipped by 5 bases and J by 6 bases, with 20 bases between them. The CDR3 spells CASSHQTGSKFNEQFF. CDR3 nucleotide sequence: TGTGCCAGCAGTCACCAAACAGGGTCGAAGTTCAATGAGCAGTTCTTC.

This chain joins TRBV5-1 and TRBJ2-7; D is possibly TRBD1 (6 bases). This CDR3 spans 15 amino acids. From germline, CDR1 is SGHRS and CDR2 YFSETQ. V was clipped by 1 base and J by 1 base, with 12 bases between them. The CDR3 loop reads CASSLLPDSSYEQYF. For the CDR3, the DNA is TGCGCCAGCAGCTTGCTCCCGGACAGTTCCTACGAGCAGTACTTC. Based on the CDR3 plus reference TRBV5-1 and TRBJ2-7, the full variable domain is KAGVTQTPRYLIKTRGQQVTLSCSPISGHRSVSWYQQTPGQGLQFLFEYFSETQRNKGNFPGRFSGRQFSNSRSEMNVSTLELGDSALYLCASSLLPDSSYEQYFGPGTRLTVT.

This clone was picked up one time. J is TRBJ2-6 and V is TRBV3-1 (or the pseudogene TRBV3-2); a weak D match, TRBD2 (5 bases). Germline assignment: CDR1 LGHDT and CDR2 YNNKEL (reference sequence). Trimming left V 4 bases short and J 3 bases short, with 10 bases between. CDR3 length: 15 residues. CDR3 DNA: TGTGCCAGCAGCCTCATTGGGAGTGGGGCCAACGTCCTGACTTTC. It codes for CASSLIGSGANVLTF.

This rearrangement joins TRBV28 to TRBJ1-1, with 7 bases lining up with TRBD1. The V gene's germline CDR1 is MDHEN and CDR2 SYDVKM. CDR3 length: 14 residues. Trimming cost V 6 bases and J 6 bases; bases outside gene matches: 10. The CDR3 coding sequence is TGTGCCAGCAGCAGTGAACAGGGGATGGCTGAAGCTTTCTTT. This encodes CASSSEQGMAEAFF.

The gene calls are TRBV11-2 and TRBJ2-1, with D tentatively TRBD2 (6 bases). Trimming shortened V by 5 bases and J by 15 bases, and 17 bases separated the two germline ends. In germline, CDR1 is SGHAT, CDR2 FQNNGV. CDR3 length equals 12 residues. CDR3 bases: TGTGCCAGCAGCCCCCGTTGGAGGGGACCGTTCTTC. Protein: CASSPRWRGPFF.

The chain recombines TRBV5-1 with TRBJ1-3; D remains unclear. The CDR3 is 16 residues long. The germline V gene has CDR1 SGHRS and CDR2 YFSETQ. Trimming stripped 3 bases from V and 2 bases from J, with 15 bases between. CDR3 DNA: TGCGCCAGCAGCTCAGAGGATGGGAGGGCTGGAAACACCATATATTTT. It specifies CASSSEDGRAGNTIYF.

The chain recombines TRBV4-2 with TRBJ1-2; D is unclear. V lost 1 base to trimming and J lost 2 bases, with 8 bases between them. Per the germline V gene, CDR1 is LGHNA and CDR2 is YNFKEQ. The CDR3 runs 14 residues. The CDR3 DNA is TGTGCCAGCAGCCAAGGGCGGTGGAACTATGGCTACACCTTC. Protein sequence: CASSQGRWNYGYTF.

The chain uses TRBV4-2 and TRBJ2-7, with TRBD2 matching over 7 bases. J gave up 9 bases and V 4 bases, and 3 bases lay outside the gene matches. Looked up from germline, CDR1 is LGHNA and CDR2 is YNFKEQ. The CDR3 totals 11 residues. DNA of the CDR3: TGTGCCAGCAGCCCCGGCGGGGGGCAGTACTTC. It is translated as CASSPGGGQYF.

The chain carries TRBV7-5 and TRBJ1-1; the tabulated D call, TRBD1, remains unverified against the DNA. TRBV7-5 counts as a pseudogene. The CDR3 contains 16 residues. The CDR3 coding sequence is TGTGCCAGAAGCTTGCCTCCGGGACAGGGCTGCACTGAAGCTTTCTTT. It encodes CARSLPPGQGCTEAFF.

This clone was seen a few times. V is TRBV30 and J is TRBJ1-6, with unresolved D. The V end was cut by 4 bases, the J end by 5 bases, with 15 bases between. The CDR3 loop spans 15 amino acids. Germline V CDR1 and CDR2: GTSNPN, SVGIG (reference sequence). The CDR3 loop reads CAWKEGGRDNSPLHF. The CDR3 DNA sequence: TGTGCCTGGAAGGAAGGAGGGAGGGATAATTCACCCCTCCACTTT.